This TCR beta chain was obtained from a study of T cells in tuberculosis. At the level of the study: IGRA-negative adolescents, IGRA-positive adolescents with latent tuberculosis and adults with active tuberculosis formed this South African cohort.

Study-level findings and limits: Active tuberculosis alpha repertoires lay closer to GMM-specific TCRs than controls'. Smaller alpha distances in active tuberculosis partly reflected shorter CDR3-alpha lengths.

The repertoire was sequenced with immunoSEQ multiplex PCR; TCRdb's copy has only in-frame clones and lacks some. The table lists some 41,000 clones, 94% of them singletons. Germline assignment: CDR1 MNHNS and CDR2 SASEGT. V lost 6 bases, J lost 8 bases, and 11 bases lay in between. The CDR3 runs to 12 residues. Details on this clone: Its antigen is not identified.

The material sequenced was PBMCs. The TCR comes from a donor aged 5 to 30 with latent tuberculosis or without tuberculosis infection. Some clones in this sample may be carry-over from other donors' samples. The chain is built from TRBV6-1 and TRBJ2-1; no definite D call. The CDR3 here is CASRLAEDEQFF. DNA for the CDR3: TGTGCCAGCAGGCTGGCAGAGGATGAGCAGTTCTTC.